The 6 T cell receptor beta chains presented below share a single source sample, sequenced in a study of cytomegalovirus exposure and HLA in healthy donors. The PCR was carried out with 60 Vbeta primers and 13 Jbeta primers. TCRdb's copy holds only in-frame clones and misses some; the assay was immunoSEQ multiplex PCR. The profile shows under 150,000 clones, around 84% of them singletons. Sequencing was done on a sample of PBMCs. These receptors came from a woman younger than 45 in good health and CMV-seropositive.

The chain combines TRBV28 with TRBJ1-2, with a possible D match to TRBD1 (5 bases). This CDR3 has 11 residues. Deletions cut 10 bases from V and 8 bases from J, with 14 bases between. Germline lookup yields CDR1 MDHEN and CDR2 SYDVKM. CDR3 residues: CAIQGVEGYTF. The CDR3, as DNA: TGTGCCATCCAAGGGGTAGAGGGCTACACCTTC.

V is TRBV14 and J is TRBJ1-2; D might be TRBD1 (5 bases). The V gene's germline CDR1 is SGHDN and CDR2 FVKESK. The CDR3 is 15 amino acids. V was shortened by 0 bases and J by 6 bases, with 14 bases between the two germline ends. The CDR3 DNA is TGTGCCAGCAGCCAAGATGTGGGCAGGGTTCATGGCTACACCTTC. Its translation: CASSQDVGRVHGYTF.

This chain connects TRBV9 to TRBJ2-3; D may be TRBD1 (5 bases). Germline values: CDR1 SGDLS, CDR2 YYNGEE. The V end lost 0 bases, the J end lost 2 bases, and 7 bases lay between the germline ends. The CDR3 totals 14 residues. CDR3 bases: TGTGCCAGCAGCGTAGTAGGGGACACAGATACGCAGTATTTT. Its translation: CASSVVGDTDTQYF.

In this sample, this clone turned up a few times. This sequence joins TRBV5-4 and TRBJ1-2; maybe TRBD1 (6 bases). Germline V gene sequence: CDR1 SGHNT, CDR2 YYREEE (reference sequence). The CDR3 covers 15 residues. V was shortened by 6 bases and J by 6 bases, with 21 bases between the two germline ends. The CDR3 loop is CASTQHGGLEDGYTF. CDR3 coding DNA: TGTGCCAGCACCCAACACGGGGGGCTGGAAGATGGCTACACCTTC. The variable domain in full, with the rest retrieved from reference TRBV5-4 and TRBJ1-2, is ETGVTQSPTHLIKTRGQQVTLRCSSQSGHNTVSWYQQALGQGPQFIFQYYREEENGRGNFPPRFSGLQFPNYSSELNVNALELDDSALYLCASTQHGGLEDGYTFGSGTRLTVV.

This clone came up once. The chain carries TRBV5-1 and TRBJ2-5; 7 positions agree with TRBD1. The germline gives CDR1 SGHRS, CDR2 YFSETQ. V gave up 4 bases and J gave up 4 bases; unmatched junction bases: 7. The CDR3 runs 14 residues. CDR3 region: CASSPTGAGETQYF. Here the CDR3 DNA reads TGCGCCAGCAGCCCTACAGGGGCCGGAGAGACCCAGTACTTC.

This chain joins TRBV7-7 and TRBJ2-1, with D possibly TRBD2 on 5 matching bases. CDR3 size: 13 residues. Deletions cut 3 bases from V and 5 bases from J, with 8 bases between. The germline gives CDR1 SSHAT, CDR2 FNYEAQ (reference sequence). The CDR3 loop reads CASSLTRDNEQFF. The CDR3 nucleotides read TGTGCCAGCAGCTTGACGCGGGACAATGAGCAGTTCTTC. Complete variable domain (other parts from reference TRBV7-7 and TRBJ2-1): GAGVSQSPRYKVTKRGQDVTLRCDPISSHATLYWYQQALGQGPEFLTYFNYEAQPDKSGLPSDRFSAERPEGSISTLTIQRTEQRDSAMYRCASSLTRDNEQFFGPGTRLTVL.